The T cell receptor (beta chain) described here comes from a study of persistence of HIV-infected CD4 T cells. General observations from the study: Degenerate expanded CDR3beta sequences were enriched among CMV- and Gag-responding cells. Within sorted populations, more oligoclonal TCRs accompanied more oligoclonal proviruses.

This clone was seen once. Its target is unknown. Cells were stimulated nonspecifically with anti-CD3/anti-CD28 magnetic beads. Sorting of responding CD4+ T cells relied on upregulated CD40 ligand together with CD69. Undetectable plasma HIV-1 RNA below 50 copies/mL lasted at least 4 years. For less than 20 hours, CD8-depleted PBMCs received anti-CD28/CD49d costimulation, a CD40-blocking antibody and enfuvirtide. Sequencing used immunoSEQ version 4 in survey mode. The table came from immunoSEQ multiplex PCR; TCRdb's copy has only in-frame clones and leaves some out. The table lists about 46,000 clones, approximately 90% of them singletons. This CDR3 contains 14 residues. Trimming took 8 bases from V and 4 from J, leaving 12 bases between them. From germline, CDR1 is MNHNY and CDR2 SVGAGI (reference sequence).

The TCR sequence derives from an adult woman with HIV who was CMV-seropositive. The V gene is TRBV6-6, the J gene TRBJ2-6, with TRBD2 as a possible D gene (6 bases). The sample in question was CD4+ T cells sorted from PBMCs after approximately 20-hour stimulation, obtained from a patient who received antiretroviral therapy. The CDR3 loop is CASFRDSGANVLTF. The CDR3 nucleotides read TGTGCCAGCTTTAGGGACTCCGGGGCCAACGTCCTGACTTTC.